The clone carrying this TCR beta chain was picked up many times. This entry comes from a study of T-cell reconstitution after alpha-beta-depleted transplantation in children. Germline values: CDR1 LGHNA, CDR2 YNFKEQ. With 0 bases removed from V and 10 bases from J, the gap between germline ends came to 20 bases. The CDR3 is made up of 16 amino acids. The library targeted TCRbeta and was prepared with unique molecular identifiers. TCRdb called the PCR reads again in MiXCR, with one record for every CDR3 protein. The data show about 610,000 distinct CDR3 sequences, 10% to 13% seen once. V is TRBV4-2 and J is TRBJ2-3, with TRBD2 as a possible D gene (5 bases). This sequence was found in a human donor who donated a stem cell graft to a child with acute myeloid leukemia. Sequencing was performed on PBMCs from the stem cell graft donor, taken from the stem cell graft. The CDR3: CASSQDTASPGAAQYF. The CDR3 DNA reads as TGTGCCAGCAGCCAAGATACCGCTAGCCCCGGTGCGGCGCAGTATTTT.